Listed below are T cell receptor beta chains from one sample, sequenced in a study of T cell responses to AZD1222 COVID-19 vaccine. Some clones are missing from TCRdb's copy, which holds only in-frame ones; the method was immunoSEQ multiplex PCR. The sample shows roughly 170,000 clones, around 93% of them seen only once. The sequenced sample was peripheral blood, obtained on day 0 of AZD1222 vaccination. These receptors were taken from an adult in good health. Each CDR3 is given with its conserved first and last residue. D genes are given only for firm matches.

d_gene	v_gene	j_gene	CDR3aa
TRBD2	TRBV7-2	TRBJ2-1	CASSLQLAGDNEQFF
TRBD1	TRBV11-2	TRBJ2-1	CASSLDRVGNEQFF
TRBD1	TRBV6-4	TRBJ1-2	CASRLRGTGGTYGYTF
.	TRBV7-2	TRBJ2-1	CASSLSPRQATNEQFF
.	TRBV19	TRBJ2-7	CASSINRGGEQYF
.	TRBV6-4	TRBJ2-1	CASSARNEQFF
.	TRBV18	TRBJ1-1	CASSPPANPKAFF
TRBD1	TRBV30	TRBJ1-1	CASQGELGAFF
.	TRBV5-1	TRBJ1-5	CASSLNGQINQPQHF
TRBD1	TRBV28	TRBJ1-1	CASLDRAKTEAFF
.	TRBV19	TRBJ1-5	CASSPGGLSDQPQHF
.	TRBV10-3	TRBJ1-1	CAITLTVSDTEAFF
.	TRBV5-1	TRBJ2-7	CASARGGGSYEQYF
.	TRBV4-1	TRBJ1-2	CASSQDFPRDYGYTF
.	TRBV6-2/TRBV6-3	TRBJ1-1	CASSYSNRTLREAFF
.	TRBV28	TRBJ1-1	CASSFADTLDTEAFF
.	TRBV28	TRBJ1-5	CASSALQGSNQPQHF
.	TRBV9	TRBJ2-1	CASSASIEQFF
.	TRBV4-1	TRBJ1-5	CASSQGPYQHF
.	TRBV7-2	TRBJ1-4	CASSSGPMVEKLFF
.	TRBV11-2	TRBJ1-1	CASSRDSRSGDTEAFF
.	TRBV2	TRBJ1-3	CASSPTPTGAGNTIYF
.	TRBV10-3	TRBJ1-4	CAISDLNEKLFF
TRBD1	TRBV7-2	TRBJ2-7	CASSLAGTGDYEQYF
.	TRBV29-1	TRBJ1-4	CSVDGGEATNEKLFF
.	TRBV5-5	TRBJ1-4	CASSLGAASATNEKLFF
TRBD1	TRBV18	TRBJ2-7	CASSPDMGQGEQYF